This T cell receptor beta chain was captured in a study of regulatory T cells in long-lasting Graves disease (dated by TCRdb to the early 2020s). Study-wide context: Newly diagnosed Graves' disease patients had taken antithyroid drugs for less than 3 months. This study used TCR sequencing and RNA sequencing of peripheral blood to compare persistent Graves' disease patients against newly diagnosed Graves' disease patients. The study was registered as a clinical trial and conducted in China. A total of roughly 35 samples were covered by TCR sequencing, comprising approximately 13 persistent and around 20 newly diagnosed Graves' disease patients. Study-wide findings and limitations: A larger number of public clonotypes was shared among persistent patients (more than 2,500) than among newly diagnosed patients (roughly 980). Persistent disease showed preferential use of TRBV28, TRBJ1-2 and TRBJ2-5, whereas newly diagnosed disease favored TRBV20-1 and TRBJ2-1. Only the TCR beta chain was sequenced and analyzed. Only peripheral blood was studied, because thyroid tissue, the primary lesion, was inaccessible. The authors noted that the small sample size was a limitation that may lower accuracy. Compared with newly diagnosed patients, patients with persistent Graves' disease had lower TCR Shannon entropy and fewer highly expanded clones, which suggests clonal expansion.

Library generation was performed with multiplex PCR. The reads were generated on an Illumina HiSeq 4000. TCR beta libraries were built with iRepertoire HTBI primers and Arm-PCR amplification of CDR3 regions. Before sequencing, the PCR products went through gel purification. The original methods were these. Gene usage analysis of CDR3 amino acid clonotypes relied on the 55 to 80 TRBV and about 13 TRBJ segments identified across samples. COPE and FqMerger were used to merge the filtered high-quality paired reads into contigs. BLAST was used to align contigs to IMGT TRBV, TRBD and TRBJ reference genes, and CDR3 was defined according to IMGT. Highly expanded clones were defined as clonotypes with a frequency above 0.1%. Shannon entropy was used to measure repertoire diversity, and the Gini coefficient was used to measure V-J evenness. A clonotype was considered public if more than one individual shared it. Using fastp trimming at Q25 and MiXCR clonotype assembly, TCRdb reanalyzed the public sequencing data and kept in-frame beta chains. Every entry covers one CDR3 protein and lists the most common genes and DNA from its rows. TCRdb's processing, not the study's, gives the V and J calls here. For this sample the table gives around 420,000 distinct CDR3 sequences, of which 15% to 17% were detected only once. The ten largest clones add up to approximately 22% of the sample.

V lost 2 bases and J lost 4 bases, and the count of bases not matched to a germline gene is 6. CDR1 and CDR2 are read off the germline V gene as SNHLY and FYNNEI. CDR3 length: 16 amino acids, cysteine to phenylalanine. The kept DNA is CDR3 alone, 48 bases in frame from the first base. This clonotype was counted ten times or more. Its antigen is currently not known. Per-base qualities were not stored, and no clone one base away is much larger. Read against the paper, the sample's time point label means: newly diagnosed GD, antithyroid drugs for less than 3 months. RNA was extracted from PBMCs in TRIzol for both TCR sequencing and RNA sequencing. The diagnosis of Graves' disease was made according to American Thyroid Association guidelines. Patients for the study were recruited at an endocrinology department in Xi'an, China. Each patient gave approximately 9.7 milliliters of peripheral blood, collected in an EDTA anticoagulant tube. Ficoll Paque Plus density gradient separation was used to isolate PBMCs, and no further T cell sorting was performed. An Agilent 2100 Bioanalyzer and agarose gel were used to check RNA quality, and a NanoDrop 2000 was used to measure RNA concentration.

Sequences were derived from peripheral blood mononuclear cells (PBMCs), sampled at new diagnosis, from a patient treated with antithyroid drugs. The V and J segments used are TRBV2 and TRBJ2-1; 9 middle bases align to TRBD2. This TCR derives from a female donor with Graves disease. At the DNA level, the sequence is TGTGCCAGCAGTGAAAGGCGGGGGGGATTGTACAATGAGCAGTTCTTC. Its translation is CASSERRGGLYNEQFF.